This entry features one T cell receptor beta chain sequence. As yet, its antigen is unknown. These data belong to a study of response to subunit inactivated influenza vaccine. General study points: Few new T cells, the authors suggested, are recruited by each seasonal influenza vaccination.

Via MiXCR, TCRdb re-called the RT-PCR reads, giving one row per CDR3 protein. The data show about 700,000 distinct CDR3 sequences, about 15% seen once. Germline CDR1 MGHDK, CDR2 SYGVNS. This CDR3 has 10 amino acids. V dropped 4 bases and J dropped 6 bases, with 3 bases sitting between them. The source material was PBMCs from blood, sampled 14 to 15 days before vaccination. This sequence originates from a man aged 50 to 59 who received an inactivated influenza vaccine. The V call is TRBV25-1, the J call TRBJ1-2; no definite D call. The CDR3 DNA reads TGTGCCAGCAGTGGGGATGGCTACACCTTC. Its protein product is CASSGDGYTF.